This entry is about one T cell receptor beta chain. Its antigen is not identified. From the reads, TCRdb called clonotypes with MiXCR, one entry per CDR3 protein. The sample contains more than 650,000 distinct CDR3 sequences, roughly 36% of which appear only once. This specimen comes from a study of T cell repertoires in cytomegalovirus infection. About the research overall: Public TCR beta signatures were indicative of both CMV infection and a matching HLA type.

Overall study results and limits: The study identified carriers of CMV plus the relevant HLA from cumulative public TCR beta family frequency. Within the response measured ex vivo, HLA-C-restricted CMV-specific TCR beta clonotypes were dominant.

With 3 bases clipped from V and 3 bases from J, the junction kept 0 bases outside the gene matches. CDR3 length: 12 amino acids. From germline, CDR1 is DFQATT and CDR2 SNEGSKA (reference sequence). Sample: PBMCs. V and J are TRBV20-1 and TRBJ2-7, with TRBD1 matching 9 bases. The sequence derives from a human donor in good health (CMV status not recorded). Some clones in this sample may be carry-over from other donors' samples. CDR3 loop: CSARGQGYEQYF. For the CDR3, the DNA is TGCAGTGCTAGGGGACAGGGCTACGAGCAGTACTTC.